This is a list of T cell receptor beta chains from one sample in a study of OX40 agonist ivuxolimab in advanced cancers. Sequencing used immunoSEQ multiplex PCR; TCRdb keeps in-frame clones, though not all of them. The sample consists of approximately 82,000 clones, 85% to 90% of them appearing once. The sample was CD4+ or CD8+ T cells sorted from blood, taken in a trial of the OX40 agonist ivuxolimab. The receptor source for this set is an adult with an advanced solid tumor such as melanoma, head and neck, liver or kidney cancer. Each CDR3 is given with its conserved first and last residue. The order of the fields is clone size, J gene, D gene, V gene, CDR3 DNA, CDR3 protein. The D gene is left open where the match is weak. Expanded clones get a size class; other rows say once, few or many, or leave the size out.

size: .; J: TRBJ2-7; D: .; V: TRBV18; DNA: TGTGCCAGCTCACCACCCGACAGACCTTACGAGCAGTACTTC; CDR3: CASSPPDRPYEQYF
size: few; J: TRBJ1-1; D: .; V: TRBV7-9; DNA: TGTGCCAGCAGCTTAGCGTTAGCGGGGGCGGGTGAAGCTTTCTTT; CDR3: CASSLALAGAGEAFF
size: .; J: TRBJ1-2; D: .; V: TRBV11-1; DNA: TGTGCCAGCAGCCCACGCAGACAGGACTATGGCTACACCTTC; CDR3: CASSPRRQDYGYTF
size: few; J: TRBJ1-2; D: .; V: TRBV25-1; DNA: TGTGCCAGCACTGCGGGGAACTATGGCTACACCTTC; CDR3: CASTAGNYGYTF
size: .; J: TRBJ2-3; D: .; V: TRBV6-4; DNA: TGTGCCAGCAGTGACTATCAGGGAGATACGCAGTATTTT; CDR3: CASSDYQGDTQYF
size: .; J: TRBJ2-3; D: .; V: TRBV6-5; DNA: TGTGCCAGCAGTTCGATAGGGGGGGCGGCGGGTACGCAGTATTTT; CDR3: CASSSIGGAAGTQYF
size: once; J: TRBJ1-1; D: .; V: TRBV30; DNA: TGTGCCTGTGGAGGGGGTTCGCCTGAAGCTTTCTTT; CDR3: CACGGGSPEAFF
size: .; J: TRBJ2-3; D: .; V: TRBV11-2; DNA: TGTGCCAGCAGCTTAGCCTCCCTTAGCACAGATACGCAGTATTTT; CDR3: CASSLASLSTDTQYF
size: .; J: TRBJ1-4; D: .; V: TRBV13; DNA: TGTGCCAGCAGCTTGACCCCGGAAAAACTGTTTTTT; CDR3: CASSLTPEKLFF
size: .; J: TRBJ2-2; D: TRBD1; V: TRBV18; DNA: TGTGCCAGCTCACCAAGCCCAGGGGGTCGATCCGGGGAGCTGTTTTTT; CDR3: CASSPSPGGRSGELFF